The entry that follows covers one T cell receptor (beta chain) sequence. Its specific antigen is unknown. Within one base of it there is no much larger clone, and no base qualities were kept. This sample stems from a study of blood T cell repertoires in COVID-19 (dated by TCRdb to about 2020). Broadly, across the study: The collaborator samples originated in the United States, Italy and Spain and spanned the acute and convalescent phases of COVID-19. The samples were drawn from two sources: the first 160 participants of the ongoing ImmuneRACE study, and 950 to 1,500 subjects contributed by 6 global collaborators. HLA class I and class II types, where available, came from metadata supplied by the sample provider rather than from assay-based typing. The repertoires were released in a freely available public database meant as a resource for research on the immune response to SARS-CoV-2. Subjects who had been exposed to COVID-19, were actively infected with it, or had recovered from it provided the deeply sampled blood TCRbeta repertoires that made up the dataset. The prospective study material was composed of cDNA or gDNA derived from T cells, B-cell-depleted T cells, or PBMCs. A de-identified subject ID, COVID-19 status, age in years and sex were almost always included in the sample metadata. Overall study outcomes, separate from this receptor: Clinical and demographic metadata were provided uncurated, with the amount varying by source and participant.

V has 5 bases trimmed and J has 3 bases trimmed; junction bases matching no gene number 5. Inclusive of the bounding cysteine and phenylalanine, the CDR3 is 15 residues long. The read is trimmed to its CDR3 DNA, 45 bases read in frame from base 1. CDR1 is given as SNHLY and CDR2 as FYNNEI, both from the germline V gene. The immunoSEQ Assay, a bias-controlled multiplex PCR, was used to amplify TCRbeta CDR3 regions from genomic DNA. On the authors' methods: The number of nucleated cells in each sample was estimated from the amplification of reference gene primers within the assay. To quantify the absolute abundance of each unique TCRbeta CDR3 rearrangement, sequence reads were collapsed and filtered. Productive Simpson clonality was computed per sample as the square root of Simpson's diversity index over productive rearrangements. Sourced from immuneACCESS, this table was stored by TCRdb with only in-frame sequences that have V and J called. A share of the clones is absent; for the studies checked, an unresolved V gene accounts for under half, and the remainder has no known explanation. V and J calls and clone size are as listed in that table; D and trimming were resolved from the DNA. The sample profile shows a few hundred thousand clones; 80% to 90% of them were found once. Of the sample, 9.7% is held by the ten largest clones.

Whole blood was collected in K2EDTA tubes by collaborating institutions according to the institutions' own protocols. Collaborator samples were shipped for TCRbeta analysis as frozen whole blood, isolated PBMCs, or DNA extracted from either sample type. The chain uses TRBV2 and TRBJ1-1; a stretch of 11 junction bases matches TRBD1. The sample consisted of peripheral blood. The origin of this receptor is a man aged 45-60 years with active or convalescent COVID-19. CDR3 reads: CASSSGQGGYTEAFF. The DNA is as follows: TGTGCCAGCAGTTCGGGACAGGGGGGGTACACTGAAGCTTTCTTT.